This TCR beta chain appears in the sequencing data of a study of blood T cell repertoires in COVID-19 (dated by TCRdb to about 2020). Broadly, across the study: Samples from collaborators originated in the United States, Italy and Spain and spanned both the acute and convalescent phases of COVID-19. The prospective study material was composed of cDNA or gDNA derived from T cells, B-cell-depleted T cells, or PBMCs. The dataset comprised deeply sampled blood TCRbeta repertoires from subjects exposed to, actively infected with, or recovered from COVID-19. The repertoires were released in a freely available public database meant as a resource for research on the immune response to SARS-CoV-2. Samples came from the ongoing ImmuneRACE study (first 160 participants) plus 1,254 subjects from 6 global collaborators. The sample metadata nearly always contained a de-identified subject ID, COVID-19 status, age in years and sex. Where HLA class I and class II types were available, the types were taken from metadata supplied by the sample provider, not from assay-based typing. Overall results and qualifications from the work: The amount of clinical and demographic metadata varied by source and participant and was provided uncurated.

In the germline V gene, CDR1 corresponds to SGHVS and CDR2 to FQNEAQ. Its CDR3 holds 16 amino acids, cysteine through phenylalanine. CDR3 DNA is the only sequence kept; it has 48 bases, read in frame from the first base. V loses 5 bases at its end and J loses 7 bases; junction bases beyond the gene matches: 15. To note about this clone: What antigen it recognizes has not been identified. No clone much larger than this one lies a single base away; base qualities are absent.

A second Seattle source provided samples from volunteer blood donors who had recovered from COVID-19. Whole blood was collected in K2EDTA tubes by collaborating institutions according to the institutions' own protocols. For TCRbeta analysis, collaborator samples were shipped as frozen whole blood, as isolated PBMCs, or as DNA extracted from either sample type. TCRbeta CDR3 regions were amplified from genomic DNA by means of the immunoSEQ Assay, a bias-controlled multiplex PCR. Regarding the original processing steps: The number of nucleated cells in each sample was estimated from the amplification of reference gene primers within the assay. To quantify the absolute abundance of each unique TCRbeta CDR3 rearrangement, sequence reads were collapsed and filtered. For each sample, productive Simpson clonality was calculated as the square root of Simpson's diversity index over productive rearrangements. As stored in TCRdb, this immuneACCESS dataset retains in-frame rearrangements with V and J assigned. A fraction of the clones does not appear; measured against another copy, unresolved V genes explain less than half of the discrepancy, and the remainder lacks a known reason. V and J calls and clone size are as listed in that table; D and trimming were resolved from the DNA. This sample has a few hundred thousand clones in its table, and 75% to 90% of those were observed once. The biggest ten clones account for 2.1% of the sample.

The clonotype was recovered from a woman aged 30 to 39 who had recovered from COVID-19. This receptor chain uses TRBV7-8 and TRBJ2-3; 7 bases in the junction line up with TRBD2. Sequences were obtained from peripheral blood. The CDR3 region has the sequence CASSPSGLAASYTQYF. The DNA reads TGTGCCAGCAGCCCATCTGGCCTAGCGGCCTCCTATACGCAGTATTTT.